These 8 T cell receptor beta chains originate from one sample sequenced in a study of cytomegalovirus exposure and HLA in healthy donors (dated by TCRdb to about 2017). The library came from the immunoSEQ multiplex PCR assay. The multiplex PCR relied on a mix of 60 forward primers for TCR Vbeta segments and 13 reverse primers for TCR Jbeta segments. The immuneACCESS repertoire file appears here via TCRdb, limited to in-frame rearrangements. These files lack a portion of the clones; in checked studies, under half of the deficit traces to unresolved V genes, and the cause of the others is not known. This sample is represented by about 170,000 clones; roughly 84% of them were singletons. The top ten hold under 0.4% of the sample. The sample comprised PBMCs. The receptors were gathered from a boy between 2 and 15 years old in good health and CMV-seronegative.

The chain has TRBV4-2 and TRBJ1-5; no clear D. Germline CDR1 and CDR2: LGHNA and YNFKEQ. This CDR3 has 18 residues. Trimming left V 0 bases short and J 0 bases short, with 15 bases between. The CDR3 nucleotides are TGTGCCAGCAGCCAAGATTATATCCTATTTGATAGCAATCAGCCCCAGCATTTT. Protein product: CASSQDYILFDSNQPQHF.

The CDR3 here is CASSQGSRGAGNTIYF. In DNA, the CDR3 is TGCGCCAGCAGCCAAGGATCCAGGGGCGCTGGAAACACCATATATTTT. The chain recombines TRBV4-1 with TRBJ1-3, with a tentative D call TRBD1 (6 bases). The V end was cut by 1 base, the J end by 2 bases, with 12 bases between. The CDR3 spans 16 residues. CDR1 MGHRA and CDR2 YSYEKL come from the germline V gene.

CDR3 sequence: CASCKTGGSYEQYF. CDR3 bases: TGTGCCAGCTGTAAAACAGGGGGCTCCTACGAGCAGTACTTC. The rearrangement links TRBV6-1 to TRBJ2-7, with 8 bases identical to TRBD1. From germline, CDR1 is MNHNS and CDR2 SASEGT. V lost 8 bases, J lost 0 bases, and 6 bases stayed unmatched. The CDR3 covers 14 residues.

With respect to this clone: The same CDR3 also results from other DNA sequences found in this sample. This chain connects TRBV7-6 to TRBJ1-4, with no clear D. The germline V gene encodes CDR1 SGHVS and CDR2 FNYEAQ. V lost 5 bases, J lost 8 bases, and 9 bases lay in between. The CDR3 runs to 12 residues. The CDR3 DNA sequence: TGTGCCAGCAGCCGCCCCGGGGAAAAACTGTTTTTT. It encodes CASSRPGEKLFF.

The chain links TRBV6-1 to TRBJ1-4, with 8 nucleotides matching TRBD1. The germline V gene encodes CDR1 MNHNS and CDR2 SASEGT. The CDR3 is made up of 14 amino acids. Trimming at V came to 1 base and at J to 7 bases, leaving 2 bases not matched to a gene. Written as DNA, the CDR3 is TGTGCCAGCAGTGAAGGGACAGGGTTTGAAAAACTGTTTTTT. It translates to CASSEGTGFEKLFF.

The chain carries TRBV7-8 and TRBJ2-1, with 10 bases lining up with TRBD2. The CDR3 is 19 amino acids. Trimming removed 1 base from V and 0 bases from J; junction bases left unmatched: 9. From germline, CDR1 is SGHVS and CDR2 FQNEAQ. CDR3 region: CASSLDPSGSRSSYNEQFF. The CDR3 coding sequence is TGTGCCAGCAGCTTAGACCCTAGCGGGAGCCGGAGCTCCTACAATGAGCAGTTCTTC.

The chain carries TRBV13 and TRBJ2-1, with TRBD1 matching 8 bases. The V segment lost 4 bases and the J segment 10 bases; nucleotides outside the gene matches: 6. Germline assignment: CDR1 PRHDT and CDR2 FYEKMQ (reference sequence). CDR3 length: 13 amino acids. CDR3 bases: TGTGCCAGCAGCTCACAGGGGGGAGACGAGCAGTTCTTC. This codes for CASSSQGGDEQFF.

The DNA for the CDR3 is TGTGCCAGCAGTCCTAGCGGGTTCCCCACAGATACGCAGTATTTT. This translates into CASSPSGFPTDTQYF. This chain joins TRBV2 and TRBJ2-3; 8 nucleotides match TRBD2. J gave up 2 bases and V 5 bases, and 6 bases lay outside the gene matches. Germline CDR1 reads SNHLY; CDR2 reads FYNNEI. The CDR3 loop spans 15 amino acids.